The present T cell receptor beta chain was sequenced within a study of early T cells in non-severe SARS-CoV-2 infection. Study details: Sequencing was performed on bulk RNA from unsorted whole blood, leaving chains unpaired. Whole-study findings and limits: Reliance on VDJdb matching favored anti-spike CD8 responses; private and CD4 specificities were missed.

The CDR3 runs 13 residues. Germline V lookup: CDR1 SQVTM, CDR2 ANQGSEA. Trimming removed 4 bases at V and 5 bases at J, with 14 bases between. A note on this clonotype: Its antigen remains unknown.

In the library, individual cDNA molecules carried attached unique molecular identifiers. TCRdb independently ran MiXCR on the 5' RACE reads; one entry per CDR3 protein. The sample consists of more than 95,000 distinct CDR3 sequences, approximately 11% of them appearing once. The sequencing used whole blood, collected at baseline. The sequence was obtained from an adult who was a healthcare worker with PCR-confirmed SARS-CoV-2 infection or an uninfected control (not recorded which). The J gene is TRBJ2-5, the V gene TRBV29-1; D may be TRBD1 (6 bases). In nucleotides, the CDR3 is TGCAGCGTTGTCGCAGGGGCCCGTGAGACCCAGTACTTC. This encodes CSVVAGARETQYF.